This record looks at one TCR beta chain sequence and its context. Its target is unknown. The sample comes from a study of CD8 T cells in ankylosing spondylitis. Regarding the study as a whole: Past research had described some motif variants in reactive arthritis synovial fluid and blood. Characteristic, it appeared, of ankylosing spondylitis blood was a TCR beta motif of eight highly homologous variants. Reported data indicate significant enrichment of disease-linked clones within matched ankylosing spondylitis synovial fluid. Peripheral blood held disease-linked clones only at relatively low frequency, and these were CD8+.

V lost 1 base to trimming and J lost 5 bases, with 14 bases between them. This CDR3 contains 15 residues. The germline V gene encodes CDR1 LGHNA and CDR2 YSLEER. TCRdb analysed the 5' RACE reads with MiXCR anew, one entry per CDR3 protein. The profile shows about 840,000 distinct CDR3 sequences, 12% of them singletons. The chain joins TRBV4-3 to TRBJ2-5; TRBD1 is a possible D gene (7 bases). The receptor's source is a male donor with ankylosing spondylitis. The sample consisted of blood, either unsorted or a sorted T cell fraction (not recorded which). This chain's CDR3 is CASSQGNRGGETQYF. For the CDR3, the DNA is TGCGCCAGCAGCCAAGGGAACAGGGGAGGCGAGACCCAGTACTTC.